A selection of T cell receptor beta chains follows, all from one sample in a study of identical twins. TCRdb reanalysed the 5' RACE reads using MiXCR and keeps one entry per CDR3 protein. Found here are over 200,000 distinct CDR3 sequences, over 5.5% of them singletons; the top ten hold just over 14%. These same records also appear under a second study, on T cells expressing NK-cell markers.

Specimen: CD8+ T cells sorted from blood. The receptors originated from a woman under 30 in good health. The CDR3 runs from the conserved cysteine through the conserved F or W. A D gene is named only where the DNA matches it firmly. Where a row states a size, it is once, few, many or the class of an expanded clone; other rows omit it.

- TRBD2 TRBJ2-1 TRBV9 CASSDESGGAPEQFF TGTGCCAGCAGCGATGAGAGCGGGGGGGCCCCTGAGCAGTTCTTC
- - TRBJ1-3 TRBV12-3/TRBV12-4 CASSLSTVNTIYF TGTGCCAGCAGTTTAAGCACCGTAAACACCATATATTTT
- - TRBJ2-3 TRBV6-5 CASSYSAHTDTQYF TGTGCCAGCAGTTACTCCGCGCACACAGATACGCAGTATTTT
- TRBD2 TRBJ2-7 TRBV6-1 CASSPSGERSYEQYF TGTGCCAGCAGTCCAAGCGGGGAGAGGTCCTACGAGCAGTACTTC
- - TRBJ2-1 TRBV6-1 CASRGRAYNEQFF TGTGCCAGCAGGGGAAGAGCCTACAATGAGCAGTTCTTC
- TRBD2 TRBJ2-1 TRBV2 CASPVRRGDNEQFF TGTGCCAGCCCCGTGCGGCGGGGGGACAATGAGCAGTTCTTC
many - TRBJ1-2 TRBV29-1 CSVEEGARIPYGYTF TGCAGCGTTGAAGAAGGCGCCAGAATCCCCTATGGCTACACCTTC
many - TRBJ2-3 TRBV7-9 CASSLGAGGTDTQYF TGTGCCAGCAGCCTGGGGGCAGGGGGCACAGATACGCAGTATTTT
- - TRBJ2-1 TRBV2 CASSEAYTGSANEQFF TGTGCCAGCAGTGAGGCGTACACAGGGTCCGCCAATGAGCAGTTCTTC
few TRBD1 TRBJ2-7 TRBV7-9 CASSLASSQGHEQYF TGTGCCAGCAGCTTAGCGAGTTCACAGGGGCACGAGCAGTACTTC